Presented here are 5 T cell receptor beta chains from one specimen sequenced in a study of cytotoxic CD8 clonotypes in ibrutinib-treated CLL. The repertoire was sequenced with immunoSEQ multiplex PCR; TCRdb's copy has only in-frame clones and lacks some. The sample yields 250,000 to 350,000 clones, roughly four fifths seen once. Sequences were derived from PBMCs, sampled at disease progression, from a patient treated with ibrutinib. The origin of the receptors is a human donor with chronic lymphocytic leukemia.

The chain combines TRBV7-2 with TRBJ2-7, with D uncertain. The germline V gene has CDR1 SGHTA and CDR2 FQGNSA. The CDR3 has 14 residues. The V gene lost 5 bases and the J gene lost 0 bases, with 11 bases spanning the gap. This CDR3 reads CASSQYRFSYEQYF. CDR3 bases: TGTGCCAGCAGCCAATACCGGTTCTCCTACGAGCAGTACTTC.

CDR3 amino acids: CASSPWGGAGTEAFF. CDR3 in DNA: TGCGCCAGCAGCCCTTGGGGAGGGGCGGGCACTGAAGCTTTCTTT. The chain joins TRBV4-1 to TRBJ1-1, with a weak D call TRBD1 (5 bases). The CDR3 has 15 amino acids. Trimming took 4 bases from V and 4 from J, leaving 16 bases between them. Germline-derived CDR1 and CDR2 are MGHRA and YSYEKL.

V and J are TRBV6-6 and TRBJ2-2, with D possibly being TRBD1 (6 bases). Germline V gene lookup returns CDR1 MNHNY and CDR2 SVGAGI (reference sequence). Trimming removed 7 bases from V and 6 bases from J, with 12 bases in between. This CDR3 has 13 amino acids. The CDR3 coding sequence is TGTGCCAGCAAGGAGGACAGCCCCGGGGAGCTGTTTTTT. Its translation: CASKEDSPGELFF.

The V call is TRBV19, the J call TRBJ1-5; D is perhaps TRBD1 (6 bases). Germline CDR1 reads LNHDA; CDR2 reads SQIVND (reference sequence). With 6 bases removed from V and 0 bases from J, the gap between germline ends came to 15 bases. There are 16 residues in the CDR3. CDR3 nucleotide sequence: TGTGCCAGTAGCACCCACAGGGTTTTTAGCAATCAGCCCCAGCATTTT. This gives the protein CASSTHRVFSNQPQHF.

The J gene is TRBJ1-1, the V gene TRBV5-6; 8 bases are shared with TRBD1. This CDR3 has 14 amino acids. Germline values: CDR1 SGHDT, CDR2 YYEEEE. The ends lost 1 base at V and 4 bases at J; junction bases unmatched: 3. CDR3 protein: CASSLTDRGTEAFF. Written as DNA, the CDR3 is TGTGCCAGCAGCTTGACCGACAGGGGCACTGAAGCTTTCTTT.